The next 5 T cell receptor beta chains were all read from a single sample in a study of shared T cell receptors in the human thymus. Some clones are missing from TCRdb's copy, which holds only in-frame ones; the method was immunoSEQ multiplex PCR. The sample holds around 730,000 clones; 75% to 90% are singletons and the top ten take 0.0095% to 0.013%. This sample was also put to use in a study of human thymus T cells.

Source material: thymocytes. The receptors here all came from a girl in the first two years of life with a congenital heart defect.

The genes are TRBV5-8 and TRBJ2-7, with D possibly TRBD1 on 5 matching bases. The ends were cut back, 6 bases at V and 6 bases at J, with 13 bases in the middle. Germline CDR1 is SGHTS and CDR2 is YDEGEE. The CDR3 is made up of 12 amino acids. The CDR3 loop reads CASMGPGVEQYF. CDR3 sequence (DNA): TGTGCCAGCATGGGGCCGGGTGTCGAGCAGTACTTC.

The chain recombines TRBV2 with TRBJ2-7; possibly TRBD1 for D (5 bases). CDR1 and CDR2 from the germline V gene are SNHLY and FYNNEI. The CDR3 sequence is 14 residues long. Trimming removed 5 bases at V and 1 base at J, with 12 bases between. The CDR3 protein is CASSYTTDSYEQYF. In nucleotides, the CDR3 is TGTGCCAGCAGTTATACGACAGATTCCTACGAGCAGTACTTC.

The V call is TRBV5-8, the J call TRBJ2-1; 12 bases are shared with TRBD2. V lost 4 bases, J lost 5 bases, and 4 bases stayed unmatched. Germline V gene data show CDR1 as SGHTS and CDR2 as YDEGEE. There are 15 residues in the CDR3. As DNA, the CDR3 is TGTGCCAGCAGCACCAGACTAGCGGGGGACAATGAGCAGTTCTTC. It is translated as CASSTRLAGDNEQFF.

The CDR3 region is CASSPGAFPGLNLNTEAFF. The CDR3 bases are TGCGCCAGCAGCCCTGGAGCTTTTCCGGGACTAAATTTGAACACTGAAGCTTTCTTT. This sequence joins TRBV4-3 and TRBJ1-1; TRBD1 is a possible D gene (5 bases). Germline V gene data show CDR1 as LGHNA and CDR2 as YSLEER. The V gene lost 4 bases and the J gene lost 0 bases, with 24 bases spanning the gap. The CDR3 consists of 19 residues.

The V and J genes are TRBV4-1 and TRBJ2-5; TRBD1 matches 9 bases. CDR3 length: 14 residues. V lost 7 bases to trimming and J lost 4 bases; unmatched junction nucleotides: 7. CDR1 and CDR2 from the germline V gene are MGHRA and YSYEKL. The chain's CDR3 is CASNTGGASETQYF. The CDR3 coding sequence is TGCGCCAGCAATACAGGGGGCGCGTCAGAGACCCAGTACTTC.